The following is a T cell receptor (beta chain) sequence with its context. Its antigen is as yet unknown. Focal radiation and CTLA-4 blockade (ipilimumab) were tested in chemo-refractory metastatic non-small-cell lung cancer patients. Sequenced by immunoSEQ multiplex PCR; TCRdb stores in-frame clones only, minus some. The sample lists around 45,000 clones, about 72% occurring once. The sample is drawn from a study of radiotherapy plus CTLA-4 blockade in lung cancer. Germline CDR1 is LGHNA and CDR2 is YSLEER. Trimming took off 4 bases at V and 2 bases at J, with 14 bases between the two ends. This CDR3 is 15 amino acids long. Whole-study results and caveats: In blood, TCR clones derived from the tumor expanded after radiotherapy plus ipilimumab. The best predictor of response was reported to be early blood T cell clone dynamics, with interferon-beta.

Sequenced here: peripheral blood, sampled from a patient treated with radiotherapy plus ipilimumab. The V gene is TRBV4-3, the J gene TRBJ1-2, with D possibly matching TRBD1 (6 bases). This receptor was identified in a human donor with non-small cell lung cancer who had stable disease on radiotherapy plus ipilimumab. CDR3 DNA: TGCGCCAGCAGCCCGGACAGCCGAGTAAACTATGGCTACACCTTC. Protein: CASSPDSRVNYGYTF.